Below, one TCR beta chain is given with its context. As yet, its antigen is unknown. The sample is drawn from a study of early T cells in non-severe SARS-CoV-2 infection. General study findings and limits: Matching against VDJdb likely underestimated virus-specific expansions, favoring anti-spike CD8.

CDR1 is MNHEY, CDR2 SVGAGI, per germline. The CDR3 consists of 17 residues. Unmatched junction bases numbered 10, after V lost 2 bases and J lost 0 bases. Unique molecular identifier tags were affixed to discrete cDNA molecules. A single record per CDR3 protein comes from TCRdb applying MiXCR to the 5' RACE reads. Of roughly 90,000 distinct CDR3 sequences in the sample, over 12% were seen once. The rearrangement uses TRBV6-5 and TRBJ2-7; 7 nucleotides line up with TRBD1. The receptor comes from an adult who was a healthcare worker with PCR-confirmed SARS-CoV-2 infection or an uninfected control (not recorded which). Sequenced: whole blood. CDR3 sequence: CASSYAPPGQSSYEQYF. The CDR3 coding sequence is TGTGCCAGCAGTTACGCCCCCCCGGGACAGAGCTCCTACGAGCAGTACTTC.